Listed below are T cell receptor beta chains from one sample, sequenced in a study of T-cell reconstitution after alpha-beta-depleted transplantation in children. TCRdb called the PCR reads again in MiXCR, with one record for every CDR3 protein. The sample has 500,000 to 650,000 distinct CDR3 sequences, approximately 10% seen once; the top ten hold around 15%. The specimen was PBMCs, mostly from graft donor cells, collected 180 days after TCRalphabeta/CD19-depleted stem cell transplant. The receptors here all came from a female patient aged 2 to 10 who had a stem cell transplant for aplastic anemia, so the T cells may come from the graft donor. Both conserved end residues are part of each CDR3. A D gene is named only where the DNA matches it firmly. The size field is filled for only some rows; it gives once, few, many or a size class.

size | J | V | D | CDR3 | DNA
few | TRBJ1-3 | TRBV11-1 | TRBD1 | CASSSTISTGYSGNTIYF | TGTGCCAGCAGCTCTACGATATCGACAGGGTACTCTGGAAACACCATATATTTT
few | TRBJ2-3 | TRBV7-2 | TRBD2 | CASSLAQGLVEGGTQYF | TGTGCCAGCAGCTTAGCGCAGGGACTAGTGGAGGGAGGTACGCAGTATTTT
many | TRBJ1-3 | TRBV30 | - | CAWSVKNTIYF | TGTGCCTGGAGTGTAAAGAACACCATATATTTT
- | TRBJ2-5 | TRBV11-2 | - | CASSFPPDNQETQYF | TGTGCCAGCAGCTTCCCGCCGGACAATCAAGAGACCCAGTACTTC
many | TRBJ1-5 | TRBV20-1 | TRBD1 | CSAGDSLLNQPQHF | TGCAGTGCAGGGGACAGTCTTCTCAATCAGCCCCAGCATTTT
few | TRBJ2-3 | TRBV7-8 | TRBD2 | CASEVGRAPDTQYF | TGTGCCAGCGAGGTAGGGAGGGCTCCAGATACGCAGTATTTT
- | TRBJ1-2 | TRBV15 | - | CATSSHLGGGAGYTF | TGTGCCACCAGCAGTCATTTAGGGGGGGGCGCCGGCTACACCTTC
many | TRBJ2-4 | TRBV29-1 | TRBD1 | CSVAGTGRNIQYF | TGCAGCGTCGCCGGGACAGGGAGGAACATTCAGTACTTC
few | TRBJ2-7 | TRBV4-2 | - | CARSLRGSELYEQYF | TGTGCCCGCAGCCTAAGGGGTAGCGAGTTGTACGAGCAGTACTTC
few | TRBJ2-2 | TRBV5-6 | - | CASSFGLGELFF | TGTGCCAGCAGCTTTGGACTCGGGGAGCTGTTTTTT
- | TRBJ2-2 | TRBV29-1 | - | CSALGHQNTGELFF | TGCAGCGCCCTAGGACACCAGAACACCGGGGAGCTGTTTTTT
- | TRBJ1-1 | TRBV4-1 | - | CASSQDFSERNTEAFF | TGCGCCAGCAGCCAAGATTTCTCAGAGCGGAACACTGAAGCTTTCTTT
few | TRBJ2-2 | TRBV21-1 | - | CASSKGGRGRYTGELFF | TGTGCCAGCAGCAAAGGGGGCAGGGGCCGGTACACCGGGGAGCTGTTTTTT
many | TRBJ2-3 | TRBV15 | - | CATSRDRGSTTDTQYF | TGTGCCACCAGCAGAGATCGGGGGAGCACTACAGATACGCAGTATTTT
many | TRBJ1-1 | TRBV28 | TRBD1 | CASSPTGFVSLGAFF | TGTGCCAGCAGTCCGACAGGGTTCGTCTCTCTCGGGGCTTTCTTT
- | TRBJ2-7 | TRBV5-1 | TRBD2 | CASSLAGTSGINEQYF | TGCGCCAGCAGCTTGGCTGGGACTAGCGGGATTAACGAGCAGTACTTC
many | TRBJ2-7 | TRBV14 | - | CASSQDDYEQYF | TGTGCCAGCAGCCAAGATGACTACGAGCAGTACTTC
few | TRBJ2-3 | TRBV29-1 | TRBD1 | CSARRGQGTGTDTQYF | TGCAGCGCTCGGAGGGGACAGGGGACGGGGACAGATACGCAGTATTTT
- | TRBJ2-3 | TRBV15 | TRBD2 | CATSREASGSIADTQYF | TGTGCCACCAGCAGAGAGGCTAGCGGGAGTATAGCGGATACGCAGTATTTT
few | TRBJ1-3 | TRBV12-3/TRBV12-4 | TRBD1 | CASSLTGANSGNTIYF | TGTGCCAGCAGTCTGACAGGGGCTAACTCTGGAAACACCATATATTTT
few | TRBJ1-4 | TRBV10-3 | - | CATGATEWIEKLFF | TGTGCCACCGGTGCGACAGAATGGATTGAAAAACTGTTTTTT
- | TRBJ2-1 | TRBV14 | - | CASSQGAIHPRRDEQFF | TGTGCCAGCAGCCAAGGGGCCATACACCCAAGGCGCGATGAGCAGTTCTTC